This T cell receptor (beta chain) was captured in a study of blood T cells in healthy people across ages. Study-level points and caveats: PBMCs were not sorted, which prevented a conclusive comparison of naive versus antigen-experienced cells.

Germline-derived CDR1 and CDR2 are LGHDT and YNNKEL (reference sequence). The CDR3 loop spans 12 amino acids. V lost 1 base to trimming and J lost 7 bases, with 7 bases between them. This clonotype was seen more than once but under ten times. Its antigen is as yet unknown. A second PCR, run for 7 to 11 cycles, used a sample-barcoded 5' primer plus a J-beta primer mix. TCRdb itself ran the 5' RACE reads through MiXCR, one entry per CDR3 protein. The data show hundreds of thousands of distinct CDR3 sequences, under 55% seen once. Source material: blood. This receptor was taken from a man between 60 and 75 years old in good health. This chain joins TRBV3-1 and TRBJ1-2, with no clear D. DNA of the CDR3: TGTGCCAGCAGCCAAGGAGGGTTTGGCTACACCTTC. It encodes CASSQGGFGYTF.